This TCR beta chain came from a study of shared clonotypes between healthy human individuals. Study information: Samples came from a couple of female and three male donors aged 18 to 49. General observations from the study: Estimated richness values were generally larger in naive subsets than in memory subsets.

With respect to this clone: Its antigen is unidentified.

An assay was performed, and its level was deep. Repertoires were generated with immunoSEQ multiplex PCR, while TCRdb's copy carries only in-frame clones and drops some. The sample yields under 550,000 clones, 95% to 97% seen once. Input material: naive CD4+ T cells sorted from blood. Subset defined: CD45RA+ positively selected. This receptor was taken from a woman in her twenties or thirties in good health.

The CDR3 region is CASSYRQGNQPQHF. The DNA of the CDR3 is TGTGCCAGTAGTTACAGGCAAGGTAATCAGCCCCAGCATTTT. J is TRBJ1-5 and V is TRBV19; weak D call: TRBD1 (5 bases). This CDR3 is built from 14 residues. The V end lost 5 bases, the J end lost 4 bases, and 12 bases lay between the germline ends. CDR1 LNHDA and CDR2 SQIVND come from the germline V gene (reference sequence).